This TCR beta chain came from a study of T-cell reconstitution after alpha-beta-depleted transplantation in children. Preparation of the TCRbeta library used unique molecular identifiers. Each CDR3 protein is one row after TCRdb ran MiXCR on the PCR reads. The data show 450,000 to 700,000 distinct CDR3 sequences, with 25% to 30% seen just once and 30% to 40% held by the top ten. As to this clonotype: Antigen: not known.

The CDR3 sequence is 16 residues long. CDR1 is KGHSH, CDR2 LQKENI, per germline. Trimming at V came to 5 bases and at J to 2 bases, leaving 6 bases not matched to a gene. Broader study findings: Reportedly, roughly two months post-transplant, alpha-beta T cells arose from several hundred expanded graft clones.

The chain uses TRBV18 and TRBJ2-3; 11 nucleotides align to TRBD2. The receptor's source is a boy less than two years old with Wiskott-Aldrich syndrome, due to receive a stem cell transplant. The sequencing here drew on PBMCs, taken before TCRalphabeta/CD19-depleted stem cell transplant. The CDR3 DNA sequence: TGTGCCAGCTCATACGGGACTAGCGGTCACACAGATACGCAGTATTTT. Its translation is CASSYGTSGHTDTQYF.